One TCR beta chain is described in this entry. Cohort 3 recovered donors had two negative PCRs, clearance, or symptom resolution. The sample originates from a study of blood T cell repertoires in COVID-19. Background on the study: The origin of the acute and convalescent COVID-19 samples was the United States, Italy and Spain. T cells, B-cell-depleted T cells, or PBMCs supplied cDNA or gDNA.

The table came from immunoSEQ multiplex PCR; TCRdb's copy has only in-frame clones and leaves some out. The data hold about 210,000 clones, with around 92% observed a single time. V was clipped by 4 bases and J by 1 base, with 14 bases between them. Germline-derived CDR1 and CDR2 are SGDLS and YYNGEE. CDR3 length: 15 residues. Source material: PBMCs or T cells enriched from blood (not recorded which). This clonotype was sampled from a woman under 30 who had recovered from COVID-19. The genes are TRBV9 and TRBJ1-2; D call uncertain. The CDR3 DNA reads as TGTGCCAGCAGCAAACGTCCCCAGATTAACTATGGCTACACCTTC. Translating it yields CASSKRPQINYGYTF.